These 19 T cell receptor beta chains originate from one sample sequenced in a study of T cells after yellow fever vaccination. TCRdb reprocessed the 5' RACE reads via MiXCR and lists one record per CDR3 protein. Here the sample spans about 310,000 distinct CDR3 sequences, roughly 3.5% being singletons. The sequences come from PBMCs, collected on the day of the yellow fever booster vaccination. Source of these receptors: a young man who received the YFV17D yellow fever vaccine.

This clonotype was picked up a small number of times. V is TRBV5-1 and J is TRBJ2-1; 10 bases fit TRBD1. The CDR3 length is 15 residues. Germline V gives CDR1 SGHRS, CDR2 YFSETQ. V was clipped by 3 bases and J by 7 bases; unmatched bases: 7. Written as DNA, the CDR3 is TGCGCCAGCAGCTCAACGGGACAGGGGTTAAATGAGCAGTTCTTC. Translation gives CASSSTGQGLNEQFF.

There are many counts of this clonotype. The chain is built from TRBV7-8 and TRBJ1-4; TRBD1 matches at 10 bases. Germline values: CDR1 SGHVS, CDR2 FQNEAQ. The CDR3 runs to 15 residues. V was pared by 1 base and J by 8 bases, with 4 bases of the junction left unmatched. CDR3 region: CASSLGTGGDEKLFF. DNA for the CDR3: TGTGCCAGCAGCTTAGGGACAGGGGGAGACGAAAAACTGTTTTTT.

The chain carries TRBV24-1 and TRBJ2-5; 10 nucleotides agree with TRBD2. CDR1 and CDR2 from the germline V gene are KGHDR and SFDVKD. This CDR3 is 20 amino acids long. The V segment lost 3 bases and the J segment 0 bases; nucleotides outside the gene matches: 15. The CDR3 reads CATSDGGAGQRGGYQETQYF. The CDR3 nucleotides are TGTGCCACCAGTGATGGGGGCGCGGGGCAGCGGGGGGGATACCAAGAGACCCAGTACTTC.

The chain employs TRBV7-9 and TRBJ2-3; 10 bases fit TRBD2. This CDR3 contains 14 residues. Germline assignment: CDR1 SEHNR and CDR2 FQNEAQ (reference sequence). The V gene end was trimmed by 5 bases and the J gene end by 6 bases; junction bases not matched to a gene: 5. This CDR3 is CASSTTSGVDTQYF. CDR3 DNA sequence: TGTGCCAGCAGCACTACTAGCGGGGTGGATACGCAGTATTTT.

The chain employs TRBV7-8 and TRBJ2-7; possible D gene TRBD2, 5 bases. The V end lost 5 bases, the J end lost 4 bases, and 12 bases lay between the germline ends. Germline values: CDR1 SGHVS, CDR2 FQNEAQ. There are 13 residues in the CDR3. The CDR3 nucleotides read TGTGCCAGCAGCAGCAGGACTTCGTACGAGCAGTACTTC. Protein: CASSSRTSYEQYF.

The gene calls are TRBV6-2 or TRBV6-3 and TRBJ1-5, with a weak D call TRBD1 (5 bases). The CDR3 is 14 residues long. Germline CDR1 reads MNHEY; CDR2 reads SVGEGT. The V end was cut by 6 bases, the J end by 4 bases, with 13 bases between. The CDR3 coding sequence is TGTGCCAGCAGACAACGGGACCTAAATCAGCCCCAGCATTTT. It is translated as CASRQRDLNQPQHF.

This clonotype was detected many times. The chain links TRBV6-5 to TRBJ2-7, with 7 bases that match TRBD2. V dropped 0 bases and J dropped 4; count of bases not matched to a gene: 0. Germline-derived CDR1 and CDR2 are MNHEY and SVGAGI. The CDR3 spans 13 residues. The CDR3 region is CASSYSRGYEQYV. CDR3 DNA sequence: TGTGCCAGCAGTTACTCGCGGGGGTACGAGCAGTACGTC.

This clonotype was observed a few times. The chain recombines TRBV5-4 with TRBJ1-1; no reliable D call. There are 11 residues in the CDR3. From germline, CDR1 is SGHNT and CDR2 YYREEE (reference sequence). V lost 4 bases and J lost 5, with 6 bases in between. DNA of the CDR3: TGTGCCAGCAGCCGAGCGACTGAAGCTTTCTTT. It codes for CASSRATEAFF.

This clonotype was recorded at least ten times. This chain links TRBV3-1 with TRBJ1-2; 7 bases match TRBD1. Germline V gene sequence: CDR1 LGHDT, CDR2 YNNKEL (reference sequence). J gave up 3 bases and V 4 bases, and 8 bases lay outside the gene matches. CDR3 length equals 15 residues. The CDR3 is CASSPRGAEDYGYTF. The CDR3 DNA reads as TGTGCCAGCAGCCCCAGGGGGGCCGAGGACTATGGCTACACCTTC.

This clonotype occurred many times. This chain connects TRBV4-1 to TRBJ2-2, with no clear D. Looked up from germline, CDR1 is MGHRA and CDR2 is YSYEKL. The CDR3 consists of 14 residues. V was trimmed by 1 base and J by 1 base, leaving 4 bases between them. The CDR3 DNA sequence: TGCGCCAGCAGCCAAGTGGGGAACACCGGGGAGCTGTTTTTT. It codes for CASSQVGNTGELFF.

The CDR3 sequence is CASSVVGGTGFGEQYF. The CDR3 nucleotides are TGTGCCAGCAGCGTAGTCGGCGGGACAGGATTCGGCGAGCAGTACTTC. The V gene is TRBV9, the J gene TRBJ2-7; 8 bases agree with TRBD1. Per the germline V gene, CDR1 is SGDLS and CDR2 is YYNGEE. CDR3 length equals 16 residues. V dropped 0 bases and J dropped 6; count of bases not matched to a gene: 11.

The chain uses TRBV5-4 and TRBJ1-2; D gene ambiguous. The V gene lost 0 bases and the J gene lost 7 bases, with 10 bases spanning the gap. This CDR3 is 13 amino acids long. The germline CDR1 and CDR2 sequences are SGHNT and YYREEE (reference sequence). For the CDR3, the DNA is TGTGCCAGCAGCTTGGGGACGGAGTCTGGCTACACCTTC. Its protein product is CASSLGTESGYTF.

The sample holds many counts of this clonotype. The gene calls are TRBV7-2 and TRBJ2-7; D is uncertain. Trimming stripped 5 bases from V and 1 base from J, with 6 bases between. This CDR3 spans 12 amino acids. The V gene's germline CDR1 is SGHTA and CDR2 FQGNSA. CDR3 loop: CASSPPSYEQYF. The CDR3 DNA sequence: TGTGCCAGCAGCCCCCCTTCCTACGAGCAGTACTTC.

This clonotype came up many times. The genes are TRBV7-9 and TRBJ2-7; perhaps TRBD1 as D (6 bases). The CDR3 is 15 residues long. The ends were cut back, 7 bases at V and 0 bases at J, with 16 bases in the middle. Germline-derived CDR1 and CDR2 are SEHNR and FQNEAQ (reference sequence). This CDR3 is CASKGLKGDSYEQYF. The CDR3, as DNA: TGTGCCAGCAAAGGTCTGAAGGGGGACTCCTACGAGCAGTACTTC.

The chain employs TRBV28 and TRBJ2-7; D is uncertain. Deletions cut 2 bases from V and 3 bases from J, with 8 bases between. Germline lookup yields CDR1 MDHEN and CDR2 SYDVKM. CDR3 length equals 13 residues. CDR3 region: CASSLVGNYEQYV. CDR3 in DNA: TGTGCCAGCAGTTTAGTAGGGAACTACGAGCAGTACGTC.

The chain employs TRBV6-5 and TRBJ1-4; D is possibly TRBD1 (5 bases). The CDR3 is made up of 14 amino acids. Trimming shortened V by 4 bases and J by 6 bases, and 12 bases separated the two germline ends. Germline CDR1 and CDR2: MNHEY and SVGAGI. The CDR3 coding sequence is TGTGCCAGCAGTTCCCAGGGCCCTGATGAAAAACTGTTTTTT. Translated, it gives CASSSQGPDEKLFF.

This clonotype has a count of ten or more. V gene TRBV5-5 combines with J gene TRBJ1-1; D gene ambiguous. Germline V gives CDR1 SGHKS, CDR2 YYEKEE (reference sequence). The CDR3 has 15 residues. With 6 bases removed from V and 5 bases from J, the gap between germline ends came to 20 bases. CDR3 sequence reads: CASIQTRGFKTEAFF. CDR3 nucleotide sequence: TGTGCCAGCATCCAAACCCGGGGTTTTAAAACTGAAGCTTTCTTT.

This clonotype was counted many times. The chain recombines TRBV10-3 with TRBJ1-6; D may be TRBD1 (5 bases). The length of the CDR3 is 15 residues. Germline CDR1 reads ENHRY; CDR2 reads SYGVKD. Trimming took 0 bases from V and 6 from J, leaving 9 bases between them. The CDR3 bases are TGTGCCATCAGTGAGTCGTACCAGGGTAATTCACCCCTCCACTTT. As protein: CAISESYQGNSPLHF.

The J gene is TRBJ1-1, the V gene TRBV27; D not certain. In germline, CDR1 is MNHEY, CDR2 SMNVEV (reference sequence). The germline V and J ends were trimmed by 5 bases and 1 base, with 11 bases remaining between them. This CDR3 spans 14 amino acids. As DNA, the CDR3 is TGTGCCAGCAGTCCCCGGGGAGCGAACACTGAAGCTTTCTTT. Translation: CASSPRGANTEAFF.